This entry is about one T cell receptor (beta chain). Source study methods: Amplification with reference gene primers provided the estimates of nucleated cell counts. This table comes from immunoSEQ multiplex PCR, and its TCRdb copy is limited to in-frame clones, with some not included. For V, J and clone size, that table is used; D and trimming come from the DNA. Among 130,000 to 150,000 clones listed, 65% to 90% were seen once. The sample is drawn from a study of blood T cell repertoires in COVID-19. In the study overall: Acute and convalescent COVID-19 specimens originated in the United States, Italy and Spain. T cells, B-cell-depleted T cells, or PBMCs supplied cDNA or gDNA.

Per the germline V gene, CDR1 is SGHVS and CDR2 is FQNEAQ. This CDR3 spans 14 amino acids. Trimming pared 3 bases from V and 3 bases from J, leaving 11 bases between. This rearrangement joins TRBV7-8 to TRBJ1-1, with D tentatively TRBD1 (6 bases). The sequencing sample was made of peripheral blood. The source is a woman aged 50 to 60 in a cohort sampled during active or convalescent COVID-19. This chain's CDR3 is CASSLDRGDTEAFF. The CDR3 DNA reads as TGTGCCAGCAGCTTGGACAGAGGGGACACTGAAGCTTTCTTT. Looking up the rest from reference TRBV7-8 and TRBJ1-1 gives the full variable domain: GAGVSQSPRYKVAKRGQDVALRCDPISGHVSLFWYQQALGQGPEFLTYFQNEAQLDKSGLPSDRFFAERPEGSVSTLKIQRTQQEDSAVYLCASSLDRGDTEAFFGQGTRLTVV.